Shown below are 30 T cell receptor beta chains from a single sample sequenced in a study of T cells in Graves' hyperthyroidism and ophthalmopathy. It was RNA transcripts that yielded the amplified TCR beta CDR3 regions. First-round RT-PCR with HTBI primers amplified the TCR CDR3 region. Using its own MiXCR run on the multiplex PCR reads, TCRdb lists one record per CDR3 protein. The sample contains under 650,000 distinct CDR3 sequences, around 16% of which appear only once. Sequencing was done on a sample of blood. These receptors all stem from a woman between 25 and 40 years old with Graves' hyperthyroidism.

The table lists this clonotype with a few counts. This chain connects TRBV28 to TRBJ2-7; 10 nucleotides match TRBD2. The CDR3 has 17 residues. J gave up 2 bases and V 6 bases, and 13 bases lay outside the gene matches. Germline CDR1 MDHEN, CDR2 SYDVKM. The CDR3 nucleotides are TGTGCCAGCAGAATTAAGGGGCTGCTAGCGGGAGCCTACGAGCAGTACTTC. Encoded protein: CASRIKGLLAGAYEQYF. Full variable domain (remainder filled in from reference TRBV28 and TRBJ2-7): DVKVTQSSRYLVKRTGEKVFLECVQDMDHENMFWYRQDPGLGLRLIYFSYDVKMKEKGDIPEGYSVSREKKERFSLILESASTNQTSMYLCASRIKGLLAGAYEQYFGPGTRLTVT.

This clonotype was seen repeatedly, ten times or more. This chain links TRBV20-1 with TRBJ2-7, with 7 bases fitting TRBD1. Germline V gene data show CDR1 as DFQATT and CDR2 as SNEGSKA (reference sequence). The CDR3 loop spans 14 amino acids. The CDR3 DNA reads TGCAGCGCTTACACCACAGGGGAGAGTTACGAGCAGTACTTC. This translates into CSAYTTGESYEQYF.

In its sample, this clonotype was seen many times. The V call is TRBV10-3, the J call TRBJ2-7, with 9 bases aligning to TRBD1. V lost 3 bases to trimming and J lost 3 bases; unmatched junction nucleotides: 3. Germline CDR1 and CDR2: ENHRY and SYGVKD. CDR3 size: 14 residues. CDR3: CAISELDRGYEQYF. The CDR3 DNA sequence: TGTGCCATCAGTGAATTGGACAGGGGCTACGAGCAGTACTTC.

This clonotype was recorded at least ten times. The chain is built from TRBV5-1 and TRBJ2-1, with 7 bases that match TRBD2. The V gene end was trimmed by 1 base and the J gene end by 2 bases; junction bases not matched to a gene: 6. The CDR3 runs 16 residues. Per the germline V gene, CDR1 is SGHRS and CDR2 is YFSETQ. CDR3 residues: CASSLLAGVAYNEQFF. The CDR3 coding sequence is TGCGCCAGCAGCTTGTTGGCGGGAGTTGCCTACAATGAGCAGTTCTTC.

This clonotype came up many times. The rearrangement links TRBV3-1 to TRBJ1-6, with D unclear. CDR1 LGHDT and CDR2 YNNKEL come from the germline V gene (reference sequence). CDR3 length: 15 residues. The ends were cut back, 2 bases at V and 11 bases at J, with 16 bases in the middle. CDR3 in amino acids: CASSQSPDVGAPLHF. The CDR3 coding sequence is TGTGCCAGCAGCCAAAGCCCCGATGTTGGGGCACCCCTCCACTTT. The variable domain in full, completed from reference TRBV3-1 and TRBJ1-6, reads DTAVSQTPKYLVTQMGNDKSIKCEQNLGHDTMYWYKQDSKKFLKIMFSYNNKELIINETVPNRFSPKSPDKAHLNLHINSLELGDSAVYFCASSQSPDVGAPLHFGNGTRLTVT.

V gene TRBV4-2 combines with J gene TRBJ2-7; TRBD2 matches at 8 bases. V shed 3 bases, J shed 4 bases, and the junction held 11 bases outside the gene matches. Germline CDR1 LGHNA, CDR2 YNFKEQ. The CDR3 sequence is 16 residues long. CDR3 sequence (DNA): TGTGCCAGCAGCCATCTCACGGCGGGAGGACCTTACGAGCAGTACTTC. This sequence encodes CASSHLTAGGPYEQYF.

This clonotype was counted ten times or more. The chain is built from TRBV7-9 and TRBJ1-1; D may be TRBD1 (5 bases). V was trimmed by 8 bases and J by 5 bases, leaving 21 bases between them. The CDR3 is made up of 15 amino acids. Looked up from germline, CDR1 is SEHNR and CDR2 is FQNEAQ (reference sequence). The CDR3 region is CASDSSSPPLTEAFF. CDR3 bases: TGTGCCAGCGACAGTTCGAGTCCCCCGCTAACTGAAGCTTTCTTT.

V usage is TRBV6-2 or TRBV6-3 and J usage is TRBJ2-1; D possibly corresponds to TRBD2 (6 bases). Germline V lookup: CDR1 MNHEY, CDR2 SVGEGT. The V end was cut by 6 bases, the J end by 1 base, with 13 bases between. The CDR3 consists of 15 residues. The CDR3 spells CASSPLAPSYNEQFF. CDR3 nucleotide sequence: TGTGCCAGCAGCCCCCTAGCGCCTTCCTACAATGAGCAGTTCTTC.

The chain couples TRBV15 to TRBJ1-2; D may be TRBD1 (6 bases). Germline assignment: CDR1 LNHNV and CDR2 YYDKDF (reference sequence). Trimming took off 5 bases at V and 5 bases at J, with 12 bases between the two ends. The CDR3 is 13 residues long. The CDR3 reads CATSAPGQYGYTF. DNA for the CDR3: TGTGCCACCAGCGCCCCAGGACAGTATGGCTACACCTTC.

To note about this clonotype: The CDR3 end shows no conserved phenylalanine or tryptophan, and so a read error is likely. The chain employs TRBV5-5 and TRBJ2-1, with a weak D call TRBD2 (5 bases). There are 16 residues in the CDR3. Between the trimmed V and J ends, which lost 0 bases and 6 bases, there was a span of 16 bases. Per the germline V gene, CDR1 is SGHKS and CDR2 is YYEKEE (reference sequence). The CDR3 sequence: CASSLDEGAALNEQFL. DNA for the CDR3: TGTGCCAGCAGCTTGGATGAGGGAGCCGCTCTCAATGAGCAGTTCCTC.

This clonotype has ten or more counts. The V and J genes are TRBV12-3 or TRBV12-4 and TRBJ2-1; 7 bases are a match to TRBD1. The ends lost 6 bases at V and 4 bases at J; junction bases unmatched: 9. There are 15 residues in the CDR3. The CDR3 loop is CASSNRDSFYNEQFF. CDR3 DNA: TGTGCCAGCAGCAACCGGGACAGCTTTTACAATGAGCAGTTCTTC.

V is TRBV28 and J is TRBJ1-5, with D unclear. The CDR3 runs to 12 residues. Deletions cut 7 bases from V and 6 bases from J, with 10 bases between. The germline V gene has CDR1 MDHEN and CDR2 SYDVKM. CDR3 DNA sequence: TGTGCCAGCATAGGAGGTGGTCAGCCCCAGCATTTT. Translated, it gives CASIGGGQPQHF.

The CDR3 DNA sequence: TGCAGTGCTCCCCTTCAAACGGCCCAGTACTTC. As protein: CSAPLQTAQYF. The genes are TRBV20-1 and TRBJ2-5; D remains unclear. The CDR3 runs to 11 residues. V lost 5 bases and J lost 9, with 13 bases in between. Germline values: CDR1 DFQATT, CDR2 SNEGSKA (reference sequence).

This clonotype was seen at least ten times. This chain joins TRBV20-1 and TRBJ2-7; possibly TRBD1 or TRBD2 for D (5 bases each). CDR3 length: 14 residues. Deletions cut 1 base from V and 2 bases from J, with 12 bases between. CDR1 is DFQATT and CDR2 is SNEGSKA in the germline V gene (reference sequence). CDR3 sequence: CSARGPGSTYEQYF. The CDR3 coding sequence is TGCAGTGCTAGAGGGCCAGGGAGTACCTACGAGCAGTACTTC.

The table lists this clonotype with a few counts. The chain uses TRBV6-2 or TRBV6-3 and TRBJ1-6; TRBD1 agrees at 9 bases. The CDR3 loop spans 14 amino acids. Germline assignment: CDR1 MNHEY and CDR2 SVGEGT. After removal of 6 bases from V and 8 bases from J, the junction contained 5 bases not matched to a gene. CDR3 loop: CASSTGQGDSPLHF. As DNA, the CDR3 is TGTGCCAGCAGCACGGGACAGGGAGATTCACCCCTCCACTTT.

Of note for this clonotype: A junction end diverges from the germline sequence, so it may reflect a read error. The rearrangement uses TRBV7-7 and TRBJ2-5; D is perhaps TRBD2 (6 bases). There are 15 residues in the CDR3. Germline CDR1 is SSHAT and CDR2 is FNYEAQ (reference sequence). For the CDR3, the DNA is TGTGCTAGCAGCTTAGGACGGGAGTCGTGGGAGACCCAGTACTTC. Translated, it gives CASSLGRESWETQYF.

This clonotype was seen at least ten times. The gene calls are TRBV20-1 and TRBJ2-1, with TRBD2 matching over 7 bases. Germline-derived CDR1 and CDR2 are DFQATT and SNEGSKA (reference sequence). The CDR3 is 15 amino acids. V gave up 6 bases and J gave up 4 bases; unmatched junction bases: 12. CDR3 amino acids: CSAPLSGIPYNEQFF. In nucleotides, the CDR3 is TGCAGTGCCCCGTTGAGCGGGATACCGTACAATGAGCAGTTCTTC.

This clonotype was recorded a few times. V usage is TRBV30 and J usage is TRBJ2-3; D is ambiguous. The CDR3 consists of 17 residues. CDR1 is GTSNPN and CDR2 is SVGIG in the germline V gene (reference sequence). Trimming removed 2 bases at V and 2 bases at J, with 20 bases between. The CDR3 loop reads CAWSRFFGGRYTDTQYF. The DNA of the CDR3 is TGTGCCTGGAGTAGGTTTTTTGGCGGTAGATACACAGATACGCAGTATTTT.

The chain is built from TRBV18 and TRBJ2-3; no definite D call. Germline lookup yields CDR1 KGHSH and CDR2 LQKENI. There are 17 residues in the CDR3. The germline V and J ends were trimmed by 3 bases and 0 bases, with 16 bases remaining between them. CDR3 sequence (DNA): TGTGCCAGCTCACCGTCGCAGAGACCCACTAGCACAGATACGCAGTATTTT. Protein sequence: CASSPSQRPTSTDTQYF.

This clonotype was counted ten times or more. The V gene is TRBV20-1, the J gene TRBJ2-7, with TRBD1 matching 8 bases. The CDR3 has 13 amino acids. V was clipped by 3 bases and J by 2 bases; unmatched bases: 3. Germline V gives CDR1 DFQATT, CDR2 SNEGSKA (reference sequence). CDR3 in amino acids: CSASDRGTYEQYF. As DNA, the CDR3 is TGCAGTGCTAGTGACAGGGGCACCTACGAGCAGTACTTC.

The rearrangement joins TRBV6-6 to TRBJ2-2, with 11 bases matching TRBD1. V was clipped by 2 bases and J by 3 bases; unmatched bases: 8. CDR1 and CDR2 (germline): MNHNY, SVGAGI (reference sequence). The CDR3 is 18 amino acids. The CDR3 nucleotides are TGTGCCAGCAGTTACGATCCTAGGACAGGGGGCCACACCGGGGAGCTGTTTTTT. This encodes CASSYDPRTGGHTGELFF.

This clonotype showed up just a few times. This chain uses TRBV3-1 with TRBJ2-1; D is undetermined. Trimming removed 1 base at V and 0 bases at J, with 10 bases between. Germline loops: CDR1 LGHDT, CDR2 YNNKEL (reference sequence). CDR3 size: 16 residues. This CDR3 reads CASSQGSTGSYNEQFF. DNA of the CDR3: TGTGCCAGCAGCCAAGGAAGTACGGGCTCCTACAATGAGCAGTTCTTC.

This clonotype was counted at least ten times. The chain recombines TRBV7-9 with TRBJ2-7, with D possibly being TRBD2 (6 bases). The germline CDR1 and CDR2 sequences are SEHNR and FQNEAQ (reference sequence). V was cut by 3 bases and J by 6 bases, with 12 bases left in between. This CDR3 comprises 13 residues. CDR3 in amino acids: CASSFSGVGEQYF. In DNA form, the CDR3 reads TGTGCCAGCAGCTTTTCGGGGGTTGGCGAGCAGTACTTC.

V gene TRBV5-1 combines with J gene TRBJ2-7; tentative D call: TRBD1 (6 bases). This CDR3 contains 13 residues. Between the trimmed V and J ends, which lost 4 bases and 3 bases, there was a span of 11 bases. CDR1 and CDR2 from the germline V gene are SGHRS and YFSETQ. CDR3 region: CASSVGQHYEQYF. In nucleotides, the CDR3 is TGCGCCAGCAGCGTCGGACAGCACTACGAGCAGTACTTC.

Many counts were recorded for this clonotype. The chain links TRBV6-1 to TRBJ1-4; D ambiguous. The V and J ends lost 5 bases and 4 bases respectively, with 8 bases between them. This CDR3 has 13 residues. Germline V gene sequence: CDR1 MNHNS, CDR2 SASEGT. This CDR3 is CASSSPGNEKLFF. For the CDR3, the DNA is TGTGCCAGCAGTTCCCCCGGTAATGAAAAACTGTTTTTT.

The gene calls are TRBV20-1 and TRBJ1-3, with D possibly TRBD1 on 6 matching bases. The CDR3 consists of 15 residues. The V end lost 6 bases, the J end lost 0 bases, and 15 bases lay between the germline ends. Germline V CDR1 and CDR2: DFQATT, SNEGSKA (reference sequence). The CDR3 sequence: CSAEALGGSGNTIYF. The CDR3 bases are TGCAGTGCCGAGGCCCTAGGGGGCTCTGGAAACACCATATATTTT.

This clonotype was seen repeatedly, ten times or more. The chain is built from TRBV28 and TRBJ2-3; D assignment may be TRBD1 or TRBD2 (5 bases each). V was clipped by 5 bases and J by 4 bases, with 16 bases between them. Germline CDR1 and CDR2: MDHEN and SYDVKM. This CDR3 region has 15 residues. The CDR3 region is CASSIRGPGPDTQYF. The CDR3 coding sequence is TGTGCCAGCAGTATCCGGGGACCCGGTCCAGATACGCAGTATTTT.

This clonotype was observed a handful of times. The chain carries TRBV27 and TRBJ2-2, with a tentative D call TRBD1 (5 bases). With 3 bases removed from V and 6 bases from J, the gap between germline ends came to 8 bases. Germline CDR1 reads MNHEY; CDR2 reads SMNVEV (reference sequence). The length of the CDR3 is 13 residues. CDR3 nucleotides: TGTGCCAGCAGTTTTCCAGGGCCCGGGGAGCTGTTTTTT. Amino acid sequence: CASSFPGPGELFF.

This clonotype has at least ten counts. This chain connects TRBV20-1 to TRBJ1-4, with D perhaps matching TRBD1 (6 bases). The CDR3 spans 14 residues. V lost 4 bases to trimming and J lost 3 bases, with 12 bases between them. Germline CDR1 reads DFQATT; CDR2 reads SNEGSKA (reference sequence). The CDR3 sequence: CSATGGLPNEKLFF. As DNA, the CDR3 is TGCAGTGCTACCGGGGGGCTCCCTAATGAAAAACTGTTTTTT.

CDR3 coding DNA: TGTGCCAGCAGCGATAGCGGGAAATCAGATACGCAGTATTTT. Residues: CASSDSGKSDTQYF. J is TRBJ2-3 and V is TRBV9, with TRBD2 matching 8 bases. The CDR3 extends over 14 amino acids. With 3 bases clipped from V and 4 bases from J, the junction kept 4 bases outside the gene matches. Germline V gene sequence: CDR1 SGDLS, CDR2 YYNGEE.